This entry lists 15 T cell receptor beta chains sequenced from one sample in a study of blood T cell repertoires in COVID-19. Assay: immunoSEQ multiplex PCR; the TCRdb copy retains only in-frame clones and omits some. The repertoire holds some 220,000 clones, approximately 83% seen once, with 1.3% in the top ten. The material sequenced was PBMCs or T cells enriched from blood (not recorded which). These receptors were collected from a woman aged 40 to 50 with acute COVID-19.

The J gene is TRBJ1-5, the V gene TRBV28; no clear D. This CDR3 contains 17 residues. CDR1 and CDR2 (germline): MDHEN, SYDVKM. The germline V and J ends were trimmed by 2 bases and 0 bases, with 14 bases remaining between them. This CDR3 is CASSLQAYGDSNQPQHF. CDR3 DNA sequence: TGTGCCAGCAGTTTACAGGCGTACGGGGATAGCAATCAGCCCCAGCATTTT.

The chain is built from TRBV19 and TRBJ1-2; tentatively, D is TRBD1 (6 bases). The CDR3 covers 16 residues. Trimming left V 2 bases short and J 4 bases short, with 17 bases between. Germline-derived CDR1 and CDR2 are LNHDA and SQIVND (reference sequence). CDR3 protein: CASSIRQGQRTYGYTF. CDR3 nucleotides: TGTGCCAGTAGTATACGGCAGGGGCAGAGGACCTATGGCTACACCTTC.

The chain combines TRBV2 with TRBJ1-1, with D perhaps matching TRBD1 (5 bases). Trimming took off 1 base at V and 5 bases at J, with 11 bases between the two ends. The CDR3 is 14 amino acids. Germline V gives CDR1 SNHLY, CDR2 FYNNEI. The CDR3 DNA reads TGTGCCAGCAGTGAAGGGGGGGTGAGGACTGAAGCTTTCTTT. It translates to CASSEGGVRTEAFF.

In this sample, this clone turned up many times. The chain uses TRBV10-2 and TRBJ1-3; perhaps TRBD1 as D (6 bases). The CDR3 runs 14 residues. CDR1 WSHSY and CDR2 SAAADI come from the germline V gene. The V and J ends lost 0 bases and 5 bases respectively, with 8 bases between them. The CDR3 nucleotides read TGCGCCAGCAGTGAGTCACAGGGAAGAAACACCATATATTTT. Translated: CASSESQGRNTIYF.

The genes are TRBV14 and TRBJ2-3; 8 nucleotides match TRBD2. Germline loops: CDR1 SGHDN, CDR2 FVKESK. The CDR3 sequence is 16 residues long. V was clipped by 0 bases and J by 1 base; unmatched bases: 3. This CDR3 reads CASSQDRGGRTDTQYF. For the CDR3, the DNA is TGTGCCAGCAGCCAAGATCGGGGGGGACGCACAGATACGCAGTATTTT.

The rearrangement links TRBV11-2 to TRBJ2-7; D perhaps matches TRBD1 (5 bases). The V gene's germline CDR1 is SGHAT and CDR2 FQNNGV. The CDR3 has 14 amino acids. The ends were cut back, 2 bases at V and 4 bases at J, with 12 bases in the middle. CDR3 loop: CASSLSYDRYEQYF. Here the CDR3 DNA reads TGTGCCAGCAGCTTAAGTTACGACAGATACGAGCAGTACTTC.

V and J are TRBV5-8 and TRBJ2-1; 8 bases align to TRBD1. The CDR3 covers 13 residues. CDR1 is SGHTS and CDR2 is YDEGEE in the germline V gene. V was clipped by 7 bases and J by 6 bases; unmatched bases: 6. CDR3 bases: TGTGCCAGCGCCCTGGACAGGGCCAATGAGCAGTTCTTC. It is translated as CASALDRANEQFF.

The chain uses TRBV11-3 and TRBJ2-1; D is perhaps TRBD2 (6 bases). Deletions cut 5 bases from V and 0 bases from J, with 17 bases between. CDR3 length: 17 amino acids. Germline V CDR1 and CDR2: SGHNT, YENEEA. The CDR3 here is CASSRTGRLSSYNEQFF. DNA of the CDR3: TGTGCCAGCAGCCGAACGGGGAGGTTGAGCTCCTACAATGAGCAGTTCTTC. Looking up the rest from reference TRBV11-3 and TRBJ2-1 gives the full variable domain: EAGVVQSPRYKIIEKKQPVAFWCNPISGHNTLYWYLQNLGQGPELLIRYENEEAVDDSQLPKDRFSAERLKGVDSTLKIQPAELGDSAVYLCASSRTGRLSSYNEQFFGPGTRLTVL.

V gene TRBV10-3 combines with J gene TRBJ1-2; no definite D call. V lost 0 bases, J lost 2 bases, and 10 bases lay in between. Per germline, CDR1 ENHRY and CDR2 SYGVKD. The length of the CDR3 is 15 residues. The chain's CDR3 is CAISESGVSNYGYTF. In DNA, the CDR3 is TGTGCCATCAGTGAGTCCGGAGTTTCGAACTATGGCTACACCTTC.

The gene calls are TRBV9 and TRBJ2-1, with 8 bases matching TRBD2. Germline V gene sequence: CDR1 SGDLS, CDR2 YYNGEE. This CDR3 comprises 15 residues. Germline trimming cut 0 bases from V and 5 bases from J; bases unmatched to any gene: 4. CDR3 DNA: TGTGCCAGCAGCGTAGACGGGAGGGTCGACAATGAGCAGTTCTTC. This translates into CASSVDGRVDNEQFF.

Regarding this clone: Other DNA variants within this sample encode the same CDR3. The gene calls are TRBV12-3 or TRBV12-4 and TRBJ1-4; TRBD1 agrees at 7 bases. J was trimmed by 6 bases and V by 6 bases; bases with no gene match: 4. The CDR3 is made up of 13 amino acids. The CDR3 DNA reads TGTGCCAGCAGCTTGACAGGGTATGAAAAACTGTTTTTT. It yields the protein CASSLTGYEKLFF.

The CDR3 coding sequence is TGTGCCAGCAGTGAATGGACTTCCTATAACGAGCAGTACTTC. It yields the protein CASSEWTSYNEQYF. The genes are TRBV2 and TRBJ2-7; a possible D gene is TRBD2 (5 bases). The CDR3 has 14 residues. The V end lost 2 bases, the J end lost 5 bases, and 13 bases lay between the germline ends. Looked up from germline, CDR1 is SNHLY and CDR2 is FYNNEI.

V is TRBV28 and J is TRBJ1-4; 8 nucleotides agree with TRBD1. Germline assignment: CDR1 MDHEN and CDR2 SYDVKM. J was trimmed by 7 bases and V by 4 bases; bases with no gene match: 8. There are 15 residues in the CDR3. CDR3 DNA: TGTGCCAGCAGTTACGCCGCAGGGGGCAGTGAAAAACTGTTTTTT. It translates to CASSYAAGGSEKLFF.

V gene TRBV5-4 combines with J gene TRBJ2-7, with a weak D call TRBD1 (5 bases). Looked up from germline, CDR1 is SGHNT and CDR2 is YYREEE (reference sequence). CDR3 length equals 14 residues. V was shortened by 4 bases and J by 1 base, with 12 bases between the two germline ends. CDR3 sequence: CASSLGRDSYEQYF. The CDR3 region has the DNA TGTGCCAGCAGCCTGGGCAGGGATTCCTACGAGCAGTACTTC.

This rearrangement joins TRBV7-3 to TRBJ2-7; possibly TRBD2 for D (6 bases). Trimming left V 1 base short and J 6 bases short, with 13 bases between. Germline-derived CDR1 and CDR2 are SGHTA and FQGTGA. The CDR3 is made up of 14 amino acids. CDR3 DNA sequence: TGTGCCAGCAGCTTAATGGGGGGTGAAGGCGAGCAGTACTTC. It translates to CASSLMGGEGEQYF.